This TCR beta chain was recovered during a study of shared clonotypes between healthy human individuals. Study overall: CD4 naive and memory got three plates each, CD8 naive two, CD8 memory one.

Over several immunoSEQ plates, each subset's genomic DNA was distributed in even portions. This table comes from immunoSEQ multiplex PCR, and its TCRdb copy is limited to in-frame clones, with some not included. The sample carries around 2.5 million clones, over 85% recorded once. Division of CD4+ cells produced a CD45RA+ naive subset and a CD45RA-negative memory subset. About this clone itself: Its antigen remains unidentified.

V was trimmed by 0 bases and J by 4 bases, leaving 10 bases between them. The CDR3 covers 14 residues. Germline lookup yields CDR1 SGHNT and CDR2 YYREEE (reference sequence). General study points: Generation probabilities were higher for clonotypes shared across all four sorted-subset donors than for unshared ones.

This receptor was taken from a man between 18 and 35 years old in good health. Some clones in this sample may be carry-over from other donors' samples. Sequenced material: naive CD4+ T cells from PBMCs. This sample's subset: CD45RA+ positively selected. The V call is TRBV5-4, the J call TRBJ1-2; tentatively, D is TRBD1 (6 bases). The CDR3 DNA reads TGTGCCAGCAGCTTGGGCAGGGGCCTCTATGGCTACACCTTC. This sequence encodes CASSLGRGLYGYTF.